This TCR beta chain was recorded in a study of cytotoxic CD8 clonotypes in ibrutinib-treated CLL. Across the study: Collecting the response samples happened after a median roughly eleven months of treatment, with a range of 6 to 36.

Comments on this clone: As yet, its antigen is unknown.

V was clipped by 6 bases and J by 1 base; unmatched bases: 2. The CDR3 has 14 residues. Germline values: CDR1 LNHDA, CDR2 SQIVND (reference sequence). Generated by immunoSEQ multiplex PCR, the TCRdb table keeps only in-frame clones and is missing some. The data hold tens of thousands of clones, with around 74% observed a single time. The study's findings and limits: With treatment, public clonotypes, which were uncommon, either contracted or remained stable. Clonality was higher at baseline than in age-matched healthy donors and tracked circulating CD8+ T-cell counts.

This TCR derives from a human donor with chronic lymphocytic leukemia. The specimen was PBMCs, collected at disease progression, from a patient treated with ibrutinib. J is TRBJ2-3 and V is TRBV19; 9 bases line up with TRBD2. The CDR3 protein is CASRPSGGTDTQYF. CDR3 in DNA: TGTGCCAGTAGGCCTAGCGGGGGCACAGATACGCAGTATTTT.